Below, 18 T cell receptor beta chains from the same sample are listed, as sequenced in a study of cytomegalovirus exposure and HLA in healthy donors. The primer mix had 60 Vbeta and 13 Jbeta primers. Clones were sequenced by immunoSEQ multiplex PCR, and TCRdb holds only the in-frame ones, with some missing. Here the sample spans about 110,000 clones, under 85% being singletons. Sequenced input: PBMCs. The receptors come from a man aged 25 to 45 in good health and CMV-seropositive.

The chain has TRBV6-4 and TRBJ2-2, with D hard to call. In germline, CDR1 is MRHNA, CDR2 SNTAGT. V was trimmed by 6 bases and J by 7 bases, leaving 12 bases between them. The CDR3 runs to 13 residues. CDR3 nucleotide sequence: TGTGCCAGCAGCGAGGCCTTGGGCGGGGAGCTGTTTTTT. Translating it yields CASSEALGGELFF.

This sequence joins TRBV5-6 and TRBJ2-5; 9 bases align to TRBD2. Germline V gives CDR1 SGHDT, CDR2 YYEEEE. V gave up 7 bases and J gave up 5 bases; unmatched junction bases: 12. CDR3 length: 15 residues. CDR3 loop: CASASVVAGVETQYF. The CDR3 bases are TGTGCCAGCGCCTCCGTTGTAGCGGGGGTGGAGACCCAGTACTTC.

The CDR3 is CSARDPETQYF. The CDR3 bases are TGCAGTGCTAGAGATCCGGAGACCCAGTACTTC. This chain uses TRBV20-1 with TRBJ2-5; D gene ambiguous. The V gene lost 0 bases and the J gene lost 5 bases, with 4 bases spanning the gap. Germline V lookup: CDR1 DFQATT, CDR2 SNEGSKA (reference sequence). The CDR3 is 11 amino acids.

V and J are TRBV9 and TRBJ2-5, with TRBD2 matching over 8 bases. Germline lookup yields CDR1 SGDLS and CDR2 YYNGEE. CDR3 length: 16 residues. With V trimmed by 5 bases and J by 2 bases, 11 bases remained unmatched. The CDR3 DNA reads as TGTGCCAGCAGTCGGACCGGGGGGGTTTCTCAAGAGACCCAGTACTTC. This translates into CASSRTGGVSQETQYF. The variable domain in full, with the rest retrieved from reference TRBV9 and TRBJ2-5, is DSGVTQTPKHLITATGQRVTLRCSPRSGDLSVYWYQQSLDQGLQFLIQYYNGEERAKGNILERFSAQQFPDLHSELNLSSLELGDSALYFCASSRTGGVSQETQYFGPGTRLLVL.

This clone was observed a few times. The chain employs TRBV5-1 and TRBJ1-1; D not resolved. The V end lost 7 bases, the J end lost 3 bases, and 7 bases lay between the germline ends. Germline CDR1 and CDR2: SGHRS and YFSETQ. The CDR3 totals 11 residues. The CDR3 is CASSRDTEAFF. The CDR3 coding sequence is TGCGCCAGCTCTCGGGACACTGAAGCTTTCTTT.

This clone appeared a few times. The genes are TRBV2 and TRBJ2-4; D perhaps matches TRBD1 (6 bases). The CDR3 is 17 amino acids. V was cut by 7 bases and J by 0 bases, with 19 bases left in between. Germline V gives CDR1 SNHLY, CDR2 FYNNEI. The CDR3 reads CASTDRSRGLAKNIQYF. CDR3 coding DNA: TGTGCCAGCACCGACAGGTCGAGAGGGCTAGCCAAAAACATTCAGTACTTC.

As for this clone: The same CDR3 can be traced to other DNA sequences in this sample. The CDR3 DNA sequence: TGTGCCAGCAGCCCACCAGGACAGGGGCTTTATGGACCGGGGACACCCCTCCACTTT. This sequence encodes CASSPPGQGLYGPGTPLHF. The chain links TRBV9 to TRBJ1-6; TRBD1 matches at 9 bases. Germline V lookup: CDR1 SGDLS, CDR2 YYNGEE. The length of the CDR3 is 19 residues. The V segment lost 4 bases and the J segment 11 bases; nucleotides outside the gene matches: 22.

V usage is TRBV6-5 and J usage is TRBJ2-7; TRBD1 is a possible D gene (5 bases). CDR1 and CDR2 (germline): MNHEY, SVGAGI. This CDR3 is 12 amino acids long. The V and J ends lost 6 bases and 2 bases respectively, with 8 bases between them. CDR3 DNA sequence: TGTGCCAGCAGCGACAGTGCCTACGAGCAGTACTTC. It is translated as CASSDSAYEQYF.

This chain uses TRBV6-5 with TRBJ1-2; the D is unclear. The V end lost 0 bases, the J end lost 8 bases, and 10 bases lay between the germline ends. Germline V gene sequence: CDR1 MNHEY, CDR2 SVGAGI. The CDR3 contains 13 residues. CDR3 bases: TGTGCCAGCAGTTACTCCCGGGGTCGGGGCTACACCTTC. Its protein product is CASSYSRGRGYTF.

This chain uses TRBV4-1 with TRBJ1-5, with D uncertain. The germline CDR1 and CDR2 sequences are MGHRA and YSYEKL. The CDR3 is 14 amino acids. Trimming shortened V by 1 base and J by 5 bases, and 9 bases separated the two germline ends. DNA for the CDR3: TGCGCCAGCAGCCAAGTTGGAGCCTATCAGCCCCAGCATTTT. The encoded protein is CASSQVGAYQPQHF.

The chain carries TRBV6-1 and TRBJ1-2; TRBD1 matches at 9 bases. Germline V gene data show CDR1 as MNHNS and CDR2 as SASEGT. The V and J ends lost 2 bases and 10 bases, in that order; junction bases with no gene match: 8. The CDR3 extends over 14 amino acids. DNA of the CDR3: TGTGCCAGCAGTGAATTGGGGACAGGGAGGGTCTACACCTTC. Protein: CASSELGTGRVYTF.

The chain has TRBV29-1 and TRBJ2-1, with 8 bases matching TRBD1. CDR1 is SQVTM and CDR2 is ANQGSEA in the germline V gene. The V segment lost 4 bases and the J segment 6 bases; nucleotides outside the gene matches: 5. The CDR3 spans 13 residues. CDR3 bases: TGCAGCGTTGCCCGGACAGGGAGCAATGAGCAGTTCTTC. Translation gives CSVARTGSNEQFF.

The chain carries TRBV4-1 and TRBJ2-3; D perhaps matches TRBD1 (5 bases). CDR3 size: 18 residues. Trimming removed 1 base from V and 0 bases from J, with 17 bases in between. The germline gives CDR1 MGHRA, CDR2 YSYEKL. The CDR3 is CASSQGFLTGPSTDTQYF. The CDR3 bases are TGCGCCAGCAGCCAAGGCTTTCTTACAGGTCCTAGCACAGATACGCAGTATTTT.

The CDR3, as DNA: TGTGCCAGCAGCCCCAGGGTCGCTTTCTTT. Residues: CASSPRVAFF. The chain links TRBV14 to TRBJ1-1; TRBD1 is a possible D gene (5 bases). CDR3 size: 10 residues. Germline V gives CDR1 SGHDN, CDR2 FVKESK. V gave up 4 bases and J gave up 11 bases, with 8 bases separating them.

As regards this clone: Its ends do not fully match the called genes, so a read error is possible. The rearrangement links TRBV6-1 to TRBJ1-2; D is perhaps TRBD1 (5 bases). The CDR3 consists of 12 residues. Germline CDR1 reads MNHNS; CDR2 reads SASEGT. The CDR3 DNA is TGTGCCAGCAGTGAAAACAGCTGGGGCTACCCCTTC. Amino acids: CASSENSWGYPF.

V gene TRBV30 combines with J gene TRBJ2-2, with TRBD1 matching 8 bases. Germline V CDR1 and CDR2: GTSNPN, SVGIG (reference sequence). The J segment lost 4 bases and the V segment lost 2 bases, leaving 3 bases of the junction unmatched. This CDR3 is built from 14 residues. The CDR3 sequence: CAWSRQGRTGELFF. CDR3 nucleotides: TGTGCCTGGAGTAGACAGGGGCGCACCGGGGAGCTGTTTTTT.

The gene calls are TRBV10-2 and TRBJ2-3, with D possibly matching TRBD1 (6 bases). This CDR3 spans 14 amino acids. The V end lost 6 bases, the J end lost 4 bases, and 14 bases lay between the germline ends. Germline CDR1 is WSHSY and CDR2 is SAAADI. CDR3 in DNA: TGCGCCAGCAGCCAAACCACAGGGTCAGATACGCAGTATTTT. Protein sequence: CASSQTTGSDTQYF.

The gene calls are TRBV30 and TRBJ1-1; 8 bases match TRBD1. The CDR3 extends over 14 amino acids. Germline V lookup: CDR1 GTSNPN, CDR2 SVGIG (reference sequence). With V trimmed by 5 bases and J by 0 bases, 5 bases remained unmatched. CDR3 nucleotide sequence: TGTGCCTGGCTCTCGGGACAGGTGAACACTGAAGCTTTCTTT. Translation: CAWLSGQVNTEAFF.